This T cell receptor beta chain was identified during a study of blood T cells in healthy people across ages. V lost 5 bases and J lost 6; bases outside the gene matches: 14. Germline V CDR1 and CDR2: SNHLY, FYNNEI. The CDR3 totals 17 residues. This clonotype was detected a few times. A second PCR of about 7 to 12 cycles used a sample-barcoded 5' primer and a J-beta primer mix. TCRdb redid the calling of the 5' RACE reads with MiXCR, one entry per CDR3 protein. The sample consists of 600,000 to 650,000 distinct CDR3 sequences, roughly 53% of them appearing once. Material for sequencing was blood. This sequence joins TRBV2 and TRBJ2-1, with 9 bases matching TRBD2. The receptor's source is a man in his 60s in good health. As DNA, the CDR3 is TGTGCCAGCAGTCCCCCCACGGCGGGGGGGCCTTTCAATGAGCAGTTCTTC. Protein sequence: CASSPPTAGGPFNEQFF.